The 5 T cell receptor beta chains given below trace back to one sample, sequenced in a study of T cell clonality in common variable immunodeficiency. Study findings and constraints: Common variable immunodeficiency TCR beta sequences reportedly had fewer deletions and N-nucleotide insertions.

Their cognate antigens are unknown. Clones were read by immunoSEQ multiplex PCR, and TCRdb kept only the in-frame ones, dropping some. The sample includes tens of thousands of clones, none of them occurring once. Sequenced material: peripheral blood mononuclear cells. Receptor source: a human donor with common variable immunodeficiency.

This clone was detected only a few times. The CDR3 end is not reached by the read, which stops 3 residues before it; the germline J gene fills it in. The gene calls are TRBV19 and TRBJ2-5; possibly TRBD1 or TRBD2 for D (5 bases each). Germline lookup yields CDR1 LNHDA and CDR2 SQIVND (reference sequence). CDR3 length: 17 residues. V lost 3 bases and J lost 6, with 23 bases in between. CDR3 DNA (partial): TGTGCCAGTAGTATTATGGGCCCCCATCAAGGGGAGCAGACC. Its translation: CASSIMGPHQGEQT. The whole CDR3 sequence reads CASSIMGPHQGEQTQYF.

On this clone: The read ends 3 residues before the CDR3 terminus; that terminus is restored from the germline J gene. The V and J genes are TRBV30 and TRBJ2-2; TRBD2 agrees at 8 bases. The CDR3 spans 14 residues. V gave up 5 bases and J gave up 6 bases; unmatched junction bases: 8. Germline V CDR1 and CDR2: GTSNPN, SVGIG (reference sequence). CDR3 loop: CAWAGGVGAGELFF. The CDR3 bases that were read are TGTGCCTGGGCCGGGGGGGTCGGCGCCGGGGAG.

This clone was seen at least ten times. The missing CDR3 end, 3 residues past where the read stops, is filled in from the germline J gene. V usage is TRBV28 and J usage is TRBJ2-7, with D possibly TRBD1 on 6 matching bases. Germline V CDR1 and CDR2: MDHEN, SYDVKM. CDR3 length equals 16 residues. Trimming took off 6 bases at V and 1 base at J, with 19 bases between the two ends. The part of the CDR3 DNA that was read is TGTGCCAGCAGCGCCGACCGGGACACCCTTTCCTACGAG. Its protein product is CASSADRDTLSYE. The entire CDR3 reads CASSADRDTLSYEQYF.

This clone appeared a few times. The read is 3 residues too short to cover the CDR3 end, so that end is filled in from the germline J gene. This sequence joins TRBV16 and TRBJ1-5; no clear D gene. This CDR3 has 14 residues. The ends were cut back, 4 bases at V and 0 bases at J, with 7 bases in the middle. CDR1 KGHSY and CDR2 FQNENV come from the germline V gene. The CDR3 DNA, read in part, is TGTGCCAGCAGCCTTGGACTTAGCAATCAGCCC. It specifies CASSLGLSNQP. The CDR3 reads in full as CASSLGLSNQPQHF.

A remark on this clone: With the read ending 3 residues before the CDR3 end, the germline J gene is used to fill in that end. This chain links TRBV19 with TRBJ2-7, with a possible D match to TRBD1 (5 bases). V shed 8 bases and J shed 1 base, with 12 bases lying between them. The germline V gene encodes CDR1 LNHDA and CDR2 SQIVND (reference sequence). The CDR3 loop spans 13 amino acids. The covered CDR3 bases are TGTGCCAGTGGACAAACAGCTTCCTACGAG. Protein sequence: CASGQTASYE. The whole CDR3 protein reads CASGQTASYEQYF.